This T cell receptor (beta chain) was sequenced in a study of shared clonotypes between healthy human individuals. Profiling relied on immunoSEQ multiplex PCR, and the TCRdb table lists in-frame clones only, not all of them. The repertoire holds fewer than 800,000 clones, with 92% as singletons. This clone was picked up one time. CD45RO negativity and positive selection for CCR7 defined naive CD8 cells, a population that excluded terminally differentiated effector memory CD45RA+ cells. Recent acute infections and vaccinations were absent in the healthy HIV-negative adult donors. CDR3 size: 16 residues. Germline lookup yields CDR1 SGHRS and CDR2 YFSETQ. Germline trimming cut 4 bases from V and 4 bases from J; bases unmatched to any gene: 10.

The sequenced sample was naive CD8+ T cells sorted from blood. The chain has TRBV5-1 and TRBJ2-1; 8 bases match TRBD2. The TCR comes from a man younger than 40 in good health. Written as DNA, the CDR3 is TGCGCCAGCAGCCTGGGGGTGACTAGCGAATACAATGAGCAGTTCTTC. Protein sequence: CASSLGVTSEYNEQFF.